The clone carrying this T cell receptor (beta chain) came up many times. The data originate from a study of patients and donors after allogeneic stem cell transplantation. TCRdb processed the RT-PCR reads anew with MiXCR; each CDR3 protein has one entry. The sample contains more than 850,000 distinct CDR3 sequences, approximately 18% of which appear only once. Germline V gene data show CDR1 as SGHRS and CDR2 as YFSETQ. V was trimmed by 0 bases and J by 4 bases, leaving 7 bases between them. The CDR3 runs to 13 residues. The sequenced sample was blood, either unsorted or a sorted T cell fraction (not recorded which). The rearrangement links TRBV5-1 to TRBJ1-2, with D hard to call. This receptor was taken from a human donor who was either an allogeneic HSCT recipient or a stem cell or donor lymphocyte infusion donor (not recorded which). It is not recorded whose cells these are; they may come from a transplant donor. CDR3 sequence (DNA): TGCGCCAGCAGCTTGGTTGGATCCTATGGCTACACCTTC. Protein: CASSLVGSYGYTF.